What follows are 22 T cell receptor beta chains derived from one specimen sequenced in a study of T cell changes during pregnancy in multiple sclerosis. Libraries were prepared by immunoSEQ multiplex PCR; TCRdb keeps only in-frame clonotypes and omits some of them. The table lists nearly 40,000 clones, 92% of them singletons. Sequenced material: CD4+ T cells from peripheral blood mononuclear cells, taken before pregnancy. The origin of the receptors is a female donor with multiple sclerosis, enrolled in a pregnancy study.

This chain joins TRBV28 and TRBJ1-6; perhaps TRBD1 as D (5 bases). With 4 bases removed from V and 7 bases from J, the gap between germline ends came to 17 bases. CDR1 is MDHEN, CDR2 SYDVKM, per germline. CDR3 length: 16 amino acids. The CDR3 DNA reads TGTGCCAGCAGTTCCCGGGGAGGGGTAGGGAATTCACCCCTCCACTTT. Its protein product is CASSSRGGVGNSPLHF.

CDR3 in DNA: TGCGCCAGCAGCCCGGAGCCCCAAGAGACCCAGTACTTC. Translating gives CASSPEPQETQYF. The chain is built from TRBV4-3 and TRBJ2-5; D gene unclear. The V gene's germline CDR1 is LGHNA and CDR2 YSLEER. V lost 4 bases, J lost 1 base, and 7 bases lay in between. The CDR3 is made up of 13 amino acids.

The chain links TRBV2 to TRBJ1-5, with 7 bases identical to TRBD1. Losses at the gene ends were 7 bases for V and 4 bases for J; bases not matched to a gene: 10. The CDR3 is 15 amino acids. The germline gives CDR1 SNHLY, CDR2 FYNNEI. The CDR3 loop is CASTRRPGGNQPQHF. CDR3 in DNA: TGTGCCAGCACCAGGCGGCCAGGGGGTAATCAGCCCCAGCATTTT.

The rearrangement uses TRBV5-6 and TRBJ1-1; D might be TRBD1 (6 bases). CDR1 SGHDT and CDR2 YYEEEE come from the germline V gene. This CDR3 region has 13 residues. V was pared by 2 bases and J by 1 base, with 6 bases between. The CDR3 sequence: CASSLQGNTEAFF. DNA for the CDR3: TGTGCCAGCAGCTTACAGGGGAACACTGAAGCTTTCTTT. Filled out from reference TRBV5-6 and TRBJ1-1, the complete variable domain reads DAGVTQSPTHLIKTRGQQVTLRCSPKSGHDTVSWYQQALGQGPQFIFQYYEEEERQRGNFPDRFSGHQFPNYSSELNVNALLLGDSALYLCASSLQGNTEAFFGQGTRLTVV.

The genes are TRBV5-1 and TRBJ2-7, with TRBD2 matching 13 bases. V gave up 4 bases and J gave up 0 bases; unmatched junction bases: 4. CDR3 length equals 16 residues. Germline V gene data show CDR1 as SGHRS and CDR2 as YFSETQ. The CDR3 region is CASSDGLAGVSYEQYF. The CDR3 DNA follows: TGCGCCAGCAGCGATGGACTAGCGGGGGTCTCCTACGAGCAGTACTTC.

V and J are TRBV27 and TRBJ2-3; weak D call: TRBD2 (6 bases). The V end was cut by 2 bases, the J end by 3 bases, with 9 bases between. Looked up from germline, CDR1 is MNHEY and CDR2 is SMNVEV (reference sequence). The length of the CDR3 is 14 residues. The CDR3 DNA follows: TGTGCCAGCAGTTTAACCCTAGCGACAGATACGCAGTATTTT. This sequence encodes CASSLTLATDTQYF.

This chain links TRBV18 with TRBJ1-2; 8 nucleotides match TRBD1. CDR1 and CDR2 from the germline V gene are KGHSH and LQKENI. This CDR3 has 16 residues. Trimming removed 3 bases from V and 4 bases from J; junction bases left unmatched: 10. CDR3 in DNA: TGTGCCAGCTCACCGATCCTAGATCAGGGGGCCTATGGCTACACCTTC. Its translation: CASSPILDQGAYGYTF.

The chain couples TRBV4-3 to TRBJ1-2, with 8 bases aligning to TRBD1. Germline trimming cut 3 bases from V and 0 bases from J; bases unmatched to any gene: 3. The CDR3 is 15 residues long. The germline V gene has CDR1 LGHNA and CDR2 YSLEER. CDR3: CASSQGTGANYGYTF. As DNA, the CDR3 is TGCGCCAGCAGCCAGGGGACAGGCGCTAACTATGGCTACACCTTC.

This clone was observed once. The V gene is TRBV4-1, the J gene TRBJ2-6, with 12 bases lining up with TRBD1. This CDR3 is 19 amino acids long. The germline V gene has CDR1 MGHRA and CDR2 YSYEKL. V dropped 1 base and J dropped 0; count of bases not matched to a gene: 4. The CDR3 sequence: CASSQVGTGGSSGANVLTF. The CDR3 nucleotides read TGCGCCAGCAGCCAAGTGGGGACAGGGGGCTCCTCTGGGGCCAACGTCCTGACTTTC.

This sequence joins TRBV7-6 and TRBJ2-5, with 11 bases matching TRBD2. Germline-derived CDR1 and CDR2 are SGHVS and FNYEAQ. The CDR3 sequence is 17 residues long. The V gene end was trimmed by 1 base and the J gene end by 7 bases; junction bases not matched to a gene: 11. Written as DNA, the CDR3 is TGTGCCAGCAGCTTAGTCGTGGGAACTAGCGGGGGCGCGACCCAGTACTTC. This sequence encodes CASSLVVGTSGGATQYF. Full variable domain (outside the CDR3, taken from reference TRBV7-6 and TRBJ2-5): GAGVSQSPRYKVTKRGQDVALRCDPISGHVSLYWYRQALGQGPEFLTYFNYEAQQDKSGLPNDRFSAERPEGSISTLTIQRTEQRDSAMYRCASSLVVGTSGGATQYFGPGTRLLVL.

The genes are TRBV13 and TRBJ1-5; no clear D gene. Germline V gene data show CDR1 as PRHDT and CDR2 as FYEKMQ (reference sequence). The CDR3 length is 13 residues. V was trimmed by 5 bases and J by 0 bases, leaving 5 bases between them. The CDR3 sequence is CASSIHSNQPQHF. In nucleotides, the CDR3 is TGTGCCAGCAGCATCCATAGCAATCAGCCCCAGCATTTT.

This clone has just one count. CDR3 residues: CASSFLTENTEAFF. The CDR3 coding sequence is TGTGCCAGTAGTTTCCTGACAGAAAACACTGAAGCTTTCTTT. J is TRBJ1-1 and V is TRBV19, with D perhaps TRBD1 (5 bases). Germline CDR1 reads LNHDA; CDR2 reads SQIVND (reference sequence). Trimming took off 5 bases at V and 2 bases at J, with 12 bases between the two ends. The CDR3 has 14 amino acids.

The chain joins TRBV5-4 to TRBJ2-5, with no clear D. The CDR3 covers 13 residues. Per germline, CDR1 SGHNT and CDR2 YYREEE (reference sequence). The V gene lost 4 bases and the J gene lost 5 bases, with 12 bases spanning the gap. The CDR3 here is CASSQVTGETQYF. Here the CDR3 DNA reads TGTGCCAGCAGCCAAGTGACCGGGGAGACCCAGTACTTC. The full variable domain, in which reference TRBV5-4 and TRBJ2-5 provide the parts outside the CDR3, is ETGVTQSPTHLIKTRGQQVTLRCSSQSGHNTVSWYQQALGQGPQFIFQYYREEENGRGNFPPRFSGLQFPNYSSELNVNALELDDSALYLCASSQVTGETQYFGPGTRLLVL.

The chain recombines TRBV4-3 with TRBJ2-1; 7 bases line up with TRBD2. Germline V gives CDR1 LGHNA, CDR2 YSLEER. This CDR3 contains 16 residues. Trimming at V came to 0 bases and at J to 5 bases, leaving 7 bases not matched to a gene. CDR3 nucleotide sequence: TGCGCCAGCAGCCAAGATCCGAGTCTAGCGGACAATGAGCAGTTCTTC. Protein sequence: CASSQDPSLADNEQFF.

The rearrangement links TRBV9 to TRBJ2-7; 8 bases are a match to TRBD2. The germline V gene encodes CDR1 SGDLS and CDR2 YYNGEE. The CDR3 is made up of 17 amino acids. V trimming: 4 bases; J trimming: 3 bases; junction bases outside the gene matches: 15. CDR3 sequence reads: CASSRGSGGTRFYEQYF. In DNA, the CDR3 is TGTGCCAGCAGCAGGGGAAGCGGTGGGACTAGATTCTACGAGCAGTACTTC.

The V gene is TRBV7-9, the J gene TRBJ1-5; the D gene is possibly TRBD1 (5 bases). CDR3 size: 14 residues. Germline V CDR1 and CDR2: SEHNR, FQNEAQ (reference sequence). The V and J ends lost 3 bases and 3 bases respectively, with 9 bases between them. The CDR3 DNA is TGTGCCAGCAGCTTCCCAGGGATCAATCAGCCCCAGCATTTT. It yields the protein CASSFPGINQPQHF.

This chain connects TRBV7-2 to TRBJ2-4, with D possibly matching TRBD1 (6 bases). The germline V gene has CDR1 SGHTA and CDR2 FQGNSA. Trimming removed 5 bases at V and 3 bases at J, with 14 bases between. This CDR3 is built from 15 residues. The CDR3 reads CASSQQTGVKNIQYF. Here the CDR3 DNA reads TGTGCCAGCAGCCAACAGACAGGCGTCAAAAACATTCAGTACTTC.

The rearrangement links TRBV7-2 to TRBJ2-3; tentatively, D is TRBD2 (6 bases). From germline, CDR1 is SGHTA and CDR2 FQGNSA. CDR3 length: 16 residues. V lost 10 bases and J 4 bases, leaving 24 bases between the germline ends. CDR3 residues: CATQFFGGAGADTQYF. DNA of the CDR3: TGTGCCACCCAATTTTTTGGCGGGGCCGGGGCAGATACGCAGTATTTT.

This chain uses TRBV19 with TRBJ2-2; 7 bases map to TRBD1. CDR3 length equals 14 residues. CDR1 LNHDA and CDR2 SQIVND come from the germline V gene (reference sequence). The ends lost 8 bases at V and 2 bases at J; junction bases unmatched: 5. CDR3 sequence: CASVDRDNTGELFF. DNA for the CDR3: TGTGCCAGTGTAGACAGGGATAACACCGGGGAGCTGTTTTTT.

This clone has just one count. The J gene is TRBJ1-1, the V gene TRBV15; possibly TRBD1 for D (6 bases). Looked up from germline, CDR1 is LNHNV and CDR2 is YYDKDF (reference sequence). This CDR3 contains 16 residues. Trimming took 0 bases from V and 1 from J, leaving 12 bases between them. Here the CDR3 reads CATSREPDRPNTEAFF. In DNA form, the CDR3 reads TGTGCCACCAGCAGAGAACCTGACAGGCCGAACACTGAAGCTTTCTTT.

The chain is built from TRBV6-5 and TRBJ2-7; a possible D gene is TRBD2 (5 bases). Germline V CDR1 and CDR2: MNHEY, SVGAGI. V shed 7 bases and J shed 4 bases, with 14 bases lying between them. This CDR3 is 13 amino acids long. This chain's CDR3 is CASTSGSRYEQYF. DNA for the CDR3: TGTGCCAGCACCAGCGGTAGCCGGTACGAGCAGTACTTC.

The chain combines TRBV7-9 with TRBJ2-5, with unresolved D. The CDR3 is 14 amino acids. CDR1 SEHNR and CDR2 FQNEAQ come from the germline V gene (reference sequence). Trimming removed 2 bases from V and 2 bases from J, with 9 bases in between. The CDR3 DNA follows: TGTGCCAGCAGCTTAAGCAGGCTACAAGAGACCCAGTACTTC. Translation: CASSLSRLQETQYF.